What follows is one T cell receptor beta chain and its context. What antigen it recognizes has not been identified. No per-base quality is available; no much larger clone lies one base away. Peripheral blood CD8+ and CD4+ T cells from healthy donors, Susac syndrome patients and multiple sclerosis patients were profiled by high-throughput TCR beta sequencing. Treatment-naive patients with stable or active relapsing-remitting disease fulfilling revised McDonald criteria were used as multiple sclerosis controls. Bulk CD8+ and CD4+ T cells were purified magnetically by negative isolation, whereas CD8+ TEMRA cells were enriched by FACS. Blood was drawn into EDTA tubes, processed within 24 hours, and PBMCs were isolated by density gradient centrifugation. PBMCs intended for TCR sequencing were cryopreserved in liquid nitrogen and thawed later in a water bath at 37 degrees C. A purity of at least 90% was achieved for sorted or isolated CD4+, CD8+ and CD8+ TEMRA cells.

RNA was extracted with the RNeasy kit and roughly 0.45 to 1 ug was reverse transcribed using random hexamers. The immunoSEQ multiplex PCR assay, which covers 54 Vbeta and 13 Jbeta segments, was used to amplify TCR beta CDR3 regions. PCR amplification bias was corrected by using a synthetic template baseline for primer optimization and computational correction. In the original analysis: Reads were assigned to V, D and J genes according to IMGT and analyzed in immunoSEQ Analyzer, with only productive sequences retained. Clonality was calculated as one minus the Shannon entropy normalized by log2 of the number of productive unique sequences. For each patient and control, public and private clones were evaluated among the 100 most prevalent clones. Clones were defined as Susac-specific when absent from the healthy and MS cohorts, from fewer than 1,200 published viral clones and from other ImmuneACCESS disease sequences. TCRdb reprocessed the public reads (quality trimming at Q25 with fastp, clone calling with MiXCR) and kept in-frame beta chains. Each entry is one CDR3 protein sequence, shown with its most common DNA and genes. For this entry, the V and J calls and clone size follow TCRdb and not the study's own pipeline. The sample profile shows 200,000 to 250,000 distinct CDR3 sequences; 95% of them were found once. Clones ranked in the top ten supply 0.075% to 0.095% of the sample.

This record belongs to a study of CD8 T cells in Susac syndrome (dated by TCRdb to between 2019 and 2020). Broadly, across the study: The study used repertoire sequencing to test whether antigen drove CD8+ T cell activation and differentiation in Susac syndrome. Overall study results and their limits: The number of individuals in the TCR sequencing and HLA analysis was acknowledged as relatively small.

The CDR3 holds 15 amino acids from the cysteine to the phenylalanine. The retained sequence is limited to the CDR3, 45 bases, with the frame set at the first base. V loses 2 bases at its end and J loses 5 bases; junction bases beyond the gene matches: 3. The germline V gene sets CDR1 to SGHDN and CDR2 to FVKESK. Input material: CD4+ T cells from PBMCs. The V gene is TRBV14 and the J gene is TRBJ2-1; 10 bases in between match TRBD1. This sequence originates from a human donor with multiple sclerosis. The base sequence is TGTGCCAGCAGCCAAAGGACAGGGGGGCACAATGAGCAGTTCTTC. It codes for CASSQRTGGHNEQFF.